This entry describes one T cell receptor beta chain. This entry is derived from a study of shared clonotypes between healthy human individuals. The CDR3 contains 22 residues. Looked up from germline, CDR1 is SGHDN and CDR2 is FVKESK. The V and J ends lost 0 bases and 2 bases, in that order; junction bases with no gene match: 22. Only in-frame clones appear in the TCRdb table, and some are missing; sequencing was by immunoSEQ multiplex PCR. The data hold approximately 2,000,000 clones, with 80% to 95% observed a single time. The TCR sequence derives from a man between 18 and 29 years old in good health. Some clones in this sample may be carry-over from other donors' samples. Sample: naive CD4+ T cells from PBMCs. Subset of the sample: CD45RA+ positively selected. The genes are TRBV14 and TRBJ2-3; 8 bases align to TRBD2. The CDR3: CASSQDNAGKSGRLLFTDTQYF. CDR3 coding DNA: TGTGCCAGCAGCCAAGATAACGCGGGAAAAAGCGGGAGACTCCTTTTCACAGATACGCAGTATTTT.